Below are 8 T cell receptor beta chains sequenced from a single sample in a study of blood T cell repertoires in COVID-19. The table came from immunoSEQ multiplex PCR; TCRdb's copy has only in-frame clones and leaves some out. Among roughly 250,000 clones listed, 83% were seen once. The specimen was peripheral blood. Receptors originate from a human donor in a cohort sampled during active COVID-19.

The gene calls are TRBV6-5 and TRBJ1-1; no definite D call. The length of the CDR3 is 14 residues. The V end was cut by 2 bases, the J end by 4 bases, with 11 bases between. Germline V gene sequence: CDR1 MNHEY, CDR2 SVGAGI. In DNA form, the CDR3 reads TGTGCCAGCAGTTACAATTCTCTAGGCACTGAAGCTTTCTTT. Amino acids: CASSYNSLGTEAFF.

The chain combines TRBV5-6 with TRBJ1-6, with 8 nucleotides matching TRBD1. This CDR3 region has 12 residues. Germline values: CDR1 SGHDT, CDR2 YYEEEE. V lost 10 bases and J lost 7; bases outside the gene matches: 4. CDR3 amino acids: CACRQGNSPLHF. The CDR3 bases are TGTGCCTGCCGACAGGGGAATTCACCCCTCCACTTT.

The V and J genes are TRBV7-9 and TRBJ1-5; D gene uncertain. Trimming pared 5 bases from V and 7 bases from J, leaving 12 bases between. This CDR3 region has 13 residues. The germline CDR1 and CDR2 sequences are SEHNR and FQNEAQ (reference sequence). The DNA for the CDR3 is TGTGCCAGCAGCCCCCTCTTAAGCCAGCCCCAGCATTTT. Translating it yields CASSPLLSQPQHF.

The chain joins TRBV28 to TRBJ1-3, with unresolved D. Germline loops: CDR1 MDHEN, CDR2 SYDVKM. The CDR3 contains 17 residues. Trimming removed 6 bases from V and 0 bases from J, with 18 bases in between. This chain's CDR3 is CASRSPFGANSGNTIYF. In DNA form, the CDR3 reads TGTGCCAGCAGATCCCCGTTTGGAGCAAACTCTGGAAACACCATATATTTT.

This clone was counted a few times. The chain carries TRBV28 and TRBJ1-5; D is perhaps TRBD1 (6 bases). The germline V gene has CDR1 MDHEN and CDR2 SYDVKM. V was clipped by 7 bases and J by 7 bases, with 23 bases between them. There are 16 residues in the CDR3. Here the CDR3 reads CASTQGGGRARQPQHF. The CDR3 coding sequence is TGTGCCAGCACCCAAGGGGGGGGGAGAGCGAGGCAGCCCCAGCATTTT.

The chain has TRBV5-1 and TRBJ2-3; TRBD2 matches 11 bases. The germline gives CDR1 SGHRS, CDR2 YFSETQ. The CDR3 covers 16 residues. Trimming took 4 bases from V and 1 from J; bases not matched to a gene: 5. As DNA, the CDR3 is TGCGCCAGCAGCCTTAGCGGGGGGGCTGGCACAGATACGCAGTATTTT. Translating it yields CASSLSGGAGTDTQYF.

This chain connects TRBV19 to TRBJ1-5; 10 positions match TRBD1. Germline V gives CDR1 LNHDA, CDR2 SQIVND (reference sequence). The CDR3 is made up of 15 amino acids. The V segment lost 5 bases and the J segment 6 bases; nucleotides outside the gene matches: 7. CDR3 DNA sequence: TGTGCCAGTAGTCCCGGGACAGGGGTAATTCAGCCCCAGCATTTT. As protein: CASSPGTGVIQPQHF. The variable domain in full, with the rest retrieved from reference TRBV19 and TRBJ1-5, is DGGITQSPKYLFRKEGQNVTLSCEQNLNHDAMYWYRQDPGQGLRLIYYSQIVNDFQKGDIAEGYSVSREKKESFPLTVTSAQKNPTAFYLCASSPGTGVIQPQHFGDGTRLSIL.

CDR3 bases: TGCGCCAGCGGGGTCGAGACTAGCGGCTCCTACGAGCAGTACTTC. This gives the protein CASGVETSGSYEQYF. This chain connects TRBV5-1 to TRBJ2-7; the match to TRBD2 covers 9 bases. Trimming at V came to 7 bases and at J to 0 bases, leaving 8 bases not matched to a gene. This CDR3 spans 15 amino acids. Germline CDR1 SGHRS, CDR2 YFSETQ.